This T cell receptor (beta chain) was recorded in a study of tumor-infiltrating lymphocytes in primary liver carcinoma. To note about this clonotype: The junction differs from germline at one of its ends, possibly a read error.

cDNA specific to TCR beta was made from about 0.45 ug of total RNA, with a constant-region primer employed for priming. The TCR beta library was amplified through three nested multiplex PCR rounds in a modified ARM-PCR procedure. It was with TRBV1-TRBV30 forward primers and a C-beta reverse primer that the first two PCR rounds were run, at 10 cycles each. TCRdb reanalysed the multiplex PCR reads using MiXCR and keeps one entry per CDR3 protein. The repertoire includes roughly 100,000 distinct CDR3 sequences, approximately 70% of them detected once, and 12% sits in the top ten. Unsorted bulk tissue of about 17-32 mg yielded co-extracted RNA and DNA. This CDR3 has 15 amino acids. Germline values: CDR1 MDHEN, CDR2 SYDVKM.

V usage is TRBV28 and J usage is TRBJ1-1; tentatively, D is TRBD1 (6 bases). The sequencing sample was made of liver tumor tissue from sampling region 2. Subset noted: tumor region T2, inferior pole. This TCR derives from an older woman with primary liver carcinoma and hepatitis B virus infection. CDR3 DNA sequence: TGTGCCAGCAGTCGCCTAACTCTCGGACAGTTTGAAGCTTACTTT. Its protein product is CASSRLTLGQFEAYF.